The 30 T cell receptor beta chains below were found in one sample sequenced in a study of identical twins' blood T cells. Each CDR3 protein gets one entry after TCRdb re-called the 5' RACE reads with MiXCR. The sample consists of 400,000 or so distinct CDR3 sequences, roughly 30% of them appearing once. The sample was PBMCs. These receptors were taken from a woman aged 18-49 years in good health.

This sequence joins TRBV20-1 and TRBJ1-2; weak D call: TRBD1 (6 bases). The CDR3 covers 13 residues. Looked up from germline, CDR1 is DFQATT and CDR2 is SNEGSKA (reference sequence). V lost 3 bases and J 4 bases, leaving 12 bases between the germline ends. CDR3 residues: CSARRTELYGYTF. The CDR3 DNA reads TGCAGTGCTAGGCGGACAGAGCTCTATGGCTACACCTTC.

The V gene is TRBV5-1, the J gene TRBJ1-3, with D perhaps TRBD1 (6 bases). The germline CDR1 and CDR2 sequences are SGHRS and YFSETQ. Trimming took 6 bases from V and 0 from J, leaving 13 bases between them. CDR3 size: 15 residues. This chain's CDR3 is CASTEGDLSGNTIYF. The DNA of the CDR3 is TGCGCCAGCACAGAGGGGGACCTCTCTGGAAACACCATATATTTT.

The chain recombines TRBV11-2 with TRBJ1-3; perhaps TRBD1 as D (6 bases). V lost 5 bases and J lost 5, with 19 bases in between. The germline CDR1 and CDR2 sequences are SGHAT and FQNNGV. The CDR3 covers 16 residues. DNA of the CDR3: TGTGCCAGCAGCATAGGGGGGCACATCGGCCGAAACACCATATATTTT. Translating it yields CASSIGGHIGRNTIYF.

This clonotype has only one observation. The chain employs TRBV6-5 and TRBJ1-3; D gene ambiguous. With 7 bases removed from V and 1 base from J, the gap between germline ends came to 8 bases. The CDR3 consists of 13 residues. CDR1 and CDR2 from the germline V gene are MNHEY and SVGAGI. The CDR3 coding sequence is TGTGCCAGCACTGCCGATTCTGGAAACACCATATATTTT. Translated: CASTADSGNTIYF.

The V and J genes are TRBV29-1 and TRBJ2-4; 9 nucleotides match TRBD1. The CDR3 runs 11 residues. V was clipped by 4 bases and J by 16 bases; unmatched bases: 8. CDR1 and CDR2 from the germline V gene are SQVTM and ANQGSEA. CDR3 sequence: CSVVFGDRAYF. The CDR3 bases are TGCAGCGTTGTTTTCGGGGACAGGGCATACTTC.

This clonotype was found a few times. The chain couples TRBV12-3 or TRBV12-4 to TRBJ2-1, with D possibly being TRBD2 (6 bases). V lost 3 bases to trimming and J lost 5 bases, with 14 bases between them. CDR3 size: 15 residues. CDR3 residues: CASSFLGLANNEQFF. DNA for the CDR3: TGTGCCAGCAGTTTTCTTGGTCTAGCGAACAATGAGCAGTTCTTC.

The chain couples TRBV29-1 to TRBJ2-3; TRBD2 aligns across 9 bases. Losses at the gene ends were 8 bases for V and 0 bases for J; bases not matched to a gene: 9. CDR1 is SQVTM and CDR2 is ANQGSEA in the germline V gene. The CDR3 has 15 residues. DNA for the CDR3: TGCAGCTCGACGGGGCTAGCGGGAAGCACAGATACGCAGTATTTT. It is translated as CSSTGLAGSTDTQYF.

As for this clonotype: The junction departs from the called germline gene at one end, perhaps through a read error. This chain joins TRBV29-1 and TRBJ2-1; D may be TRBD1 (6 bases). CDR1 is SQVTM and CDR2 is ANQGSEA in the germline V gene. The CDR3 sequence is 11 residues long. CDR3 DNA: TGCAGCTTTACTGCCGAGAGGGGGTCGGTCTTC. It is translated as CSFTAERGSVF.

Regarding this clonotype: At one of its ends the junction is not consistent with the germline gene, which may arise from a read error. The chain has TRBV19 and TRBJ1-1, with D uncertain. CDR3 size: 15 residues. Germline CDR1 LNHDA, CDR2 SQIVND (reference sequence). CDR3: CARSIAWRAGTEAFF. The CDR3 DNA is TGTGCCCGTAGTATAGCTTGGAGGGCGGGCACTGAAGCTTTCTTT.

The chain is built from TRBV29-1 and TRBJ2-1; TRBD2 aligns across 9 bases. Germline CDR1 and CDR2: SQVTM and ANQGSEA. This CDR3 has 11 amino acids. Trimming cost V 6 bases and J 6 bases; bases outside gene matches: 0. This CDR3 is CSVTSGNEQFF. The CDR3 bases are TGCAGCGTGACTAGCGGCAATGAGCAGTTCTTC.

This clonotype was found many times. The gene calls are TRBV12-3 or TRBV12-4 and TRBJ2-3, with a possible D match to TRBD1 (5 bases). CDR3 size: 14 residues. V gave up 5 bases and J gave up 6 bases, with 15 bases separating them. The CDR3 region has the DNA TGTGCCAGCAGTCCACAGGTTTCGTCCGATACGCAGTATTTT. The encoded protein is CASSPQVSSDTQYF.

The chain has TRBV19 and TRBJ2-5; D perhaps matches TRBD1 (7 bases). Trimming pared 4 bases from V and 4 bases from J, leaving 25 bases between. CDR3 length equals 18 residues. Germline CDR1 is LNHDA and CDR2 is SQIVND (reference sequence). The CDR3 protein is CASSRGTVRIGRGETQYF. The DNA of the CDR3 is TGTGCCAGTAGTAGAGGGACAGTAAGAATCGGGAGAGGAGAGACCCAGTACTTC.

V gene TRBV5-1 combines with J gene TRBJ1-1, with D possibly being TRBD1 (5 bases). The CDR3 covers 14 residues. V shed 4 bases and J shed 3 bases, with 13 bases lying between them. The germline CDR1 and CDR2 sequences are SGHRS and YFSETQ. Written as DNA, the CDR3 is TGCGCCAGCAGCCCACAGGACCTGGACACTGAAGCTTTCTTT. This translates into CASSPQDLDTEAFF.

This clonotype was counted a few times. The genes are TRBV4-2 and TRBJ1-6; D is perhaps TRBD1 (6 bases). Germline CDR1 and CDR2: LGHNA and YNFKEQ. With 0 bases removed from V and 7 bases from J, the gap between germline ends came to 16 bases. There are 17 residues in the CDR3. CDR3 sequence reads: CASSQDPGAWRNSPLHF. As DNA, the CDR3 is TGTGCCAGCAGCCAAGACCCAGGGGCATGGAGGAATTCACCCCTCCACTTT.

This clonotype was counted a few times. CDR3 bases: TGTGCCACCAGTGGGGGCCATACAGATACGCAGTATTTT. Protein sequence: CATSGGHTDTQYF. This rearrangement joins TRBV24-1 to TRBJ2-3; a weak D match, TRBD1 (5 bases). Germline V gene lookup returns CDR1 KGHDR and CDR2 SFDVKD. The CDR3 is made up of 13 amino acids. With 5 bases removed from V and 3 bases from J, the gap between germline ends came to 8 bases.

A few counts support this clonotype. The chain recombines TRBV6-2 or TRBV6-3 with TRBJ1-3; D uncertain. Germline lookup yields CDR1 MNHEY and CDR2 SVGEGT. Trimming left V 10 bases short and J 0 bases short, with 16 bases between. CDR3 length equals 15 residues. The CDR3 sequence is CATSTRDLSGNTIYF. CDR3 in DNA: TGTGCCACCTCTACACGTGACCTCTCTGGAAACACCATATATTTT.

This clonotype was picked up many times. This chain joins TRBV29-1 and TRBJ1-1; D gene ambiguous. The V end lost 4 bases, the J end lost 4 bases, and 7 bases lay between the germline ends. The germline V gene encodes CDR1 SQVTM and CDR2 ANQGSEA. This CDR3 is 11 amino acids long. CDR3 nucleotides: TGCAGCGTTGGGGGTGGCACTGAAGCTTTCTTT. This codes for CSVGGGTEAFF.

This clonotype occurred once. The chain has TRBV20-1 and TRBJ2-2, with D unresolved. Germline V gene data show CDR1 as DFQATT and CDR2 as SNEGSKA (reference sequence). This CDR3 comprises 15 residues. V was shortened by 1 base and J by 6 bases, with 15 bases between the two germline ends. CDR3 bases: TGCAGTGCTAGAGTCGGTTCGAAAGGAGCCGGGGAGCTGTTTTTT. It translates to CSARVGSKGAGELFF.

This clonotype has ten or more counts. This chain links TRBV29-1 with TRBJ1-5, with TRBD1 as a possible D gene (6 bases). Germline CDR1 SQVTM, CDR2 ANQGSEA. Trimming cost V 5 bases and J 3 bases, with 11 bases left between them. This CDR3 spans 13 amino acids. CDR3 DNA sequence: TGCAGCGTTTCGGACAGTATCAATCAGCCCCAGCATTTT. The encoded protein is CSVSDSINQPQHF.

The chain links TRBV6-5 to TRBJ1-1, with unresolved D. CDR3 size: 13 residues. CDR1 and CDR2 (germline): MNHEY, SVGAGI. Trimming pared 4 bases from V and 5 bases from J, leaving 11 bases between. The CDR3 spells CASSLQEFTEAFF. DNA for the CDR3: TGTGCCAGCAGTTTGCAGGAGTTTACTGAAGCTTTCTTT.

This clonotype was picked up a small number of times. This chain links TRBV29-1 with TRBJ2-7; D tentatively reads TRBD1 or TRBD2 (5 bases each). Germline V gene data show CDR1 as SQVTM and CDR2 as ANQGSEA. This CDR3 contains 13 residues. Trimming took off 4 bases at V and 3 bases at J, with 13 bases between the two ends. CDR3 protein: CSVGWGTIYEQYF. The CDR3 nucleotides read TGCAGCGTTGGATGGGGGACCATCTACGAGCAGTACTTC.

This clonotype came up a few times. The chain has TRBV6-2 or TRBV6-3 and TRBJ2-1, with 11 bases fitting TRBD2. Looked up from germline, CDR1 is MNHEY and CDR2 is SVGEGT. This CDR3 comprises 16 residues. Germline trimming cut 6 bases from V and 6 bases from J; bases unmatched to any gene: 10. The CDR3 DNA reads TGTGCCAGCAGCGGACAACTAGCGGGAGCGGGCAATGAGCAGTTCTTC. It encodes CASSGQLAGAGNEQFF.

The chain links TRBV27 to TRBJ2-5, with D unclear. V was pared by 2 bases and J by 2 bases, with 6 bases between. Germline CDR1 MNHEY, CDR2 SMNVEV (reference sequence). The CDR3 is made up of 13 amino acids. CDR3 in amino acids: CASSLILQETQYF. The CDR3 bases are TGTGCCAGCAGTTTAATACTGCAAGAGACCCAGTACTTC.

The chain links TRBV30 to TRBJ1-3; D remains unclear. The CDR3 covers 13 residues. Germline V CDR1 and CDR2: GTSNPN, SVGIG (reference sequence). V was shortened by 5 bases and J by 0 bases, with 8 bases between the two germline ends. CDR3 nucleotide sequence: TGTGCCTGGTCGGACCTCTCTGGAAACACCATATATTTT. This encodes CAWSDLSGNTIYF.

The chain recombines TRBV12-3 or TRBV12-4 with TRBJ1-5; D possibly corresponds to TRBD1 (6 bases). Deletions cut 6 bases from V and 2 bases from J, with 11 bases between. The CDR3 spans 14 residues. The CDR3 coding sequence is TGTGCCAGCAGCCGACAGGAACGCAATCAGCCCCAGCATTTT. Amino acids: CASSRQERNQPQHF.

About this clonotype itself: This could be a read error, since a much larger clone is one nucleotide away. This chain connects TRBV3-1 to TRBJ2-2; tentative D call: TRBD2 (6 bases). There are 14 residues in the CDR3. CDR1 is LGHDT, CDR2 YNNKEL, per germline (reference sequence). The DNA for the CDR3 is TGTGCCAGCATAAAGAGGAGGGGCACCGGGGGGCTGTTTTTT. Translating it yields CASIKRRGTGGLFF.

This clonotype has ten or more counts. The V call is TRBV10-3, the J call TRBJ2-3; D not resolved. V was cut by 0 bases and J by 0 bases, with 10 bases left in between. The CDR3 contains 16 residues. CDR1 and CDR2 from the germline V gene are ENHRY and SYGVKD. CDR3 coding DNA: TGTGCCATCAGTGAGTCTCGGCTAGGGAGCACAGATACGCAGTATTTT. Protein: CAISESRLGSTDTQYF.

The rearrangement links TRBV30 to TRBJ2-5; 9 bases align to TRBD1. V gave up 7 bases and J gave up 5 bases; unmatched junction bases: 5. The CDR3 is made up of 12 amino acids. CDR1 GTSNPN and CDR2 SVGIG come from the germline V gene (reference sequence). The CDR3 is CAYKGQGETQYF. The CDR3 DNA reads TGTGCCTACAAGGGACAGGGTGAGACCCAGTACTTC.

Note on this clonotype: A much larger clone lies a single base off, so this may be a read error. This chain connects TRBV29-1 to TRBJ2-1, with unresolved D. The V gene's germline CDR1 is SQVTM and CDR2 ANQGSEA. The CDR3 is 11 residues long. The CDR3 bases are TGCGGCGTTGACCTAGGAAATGAGCAGTTCTTC. Translated: CGVDLGNEQFF.

The chain is built from TRBV19 and TRBJ1-5, with 8 bases lining up with TRBD1. V gave up 9 bases and J gave up 0 bases; unmatched junction bases: 10. Germline V CDR1 and CDR2: LNHDA, SQIVND (reference sequence). The CDR3 contains 16 residues. CDR3 sequence: CASPGQGGYSNQPQHF. The CDR3 nucleotides are TGTGCCAGCCCCGGACAGGGCGGGTATAGCAATCAGCCCCAGCATTTT.